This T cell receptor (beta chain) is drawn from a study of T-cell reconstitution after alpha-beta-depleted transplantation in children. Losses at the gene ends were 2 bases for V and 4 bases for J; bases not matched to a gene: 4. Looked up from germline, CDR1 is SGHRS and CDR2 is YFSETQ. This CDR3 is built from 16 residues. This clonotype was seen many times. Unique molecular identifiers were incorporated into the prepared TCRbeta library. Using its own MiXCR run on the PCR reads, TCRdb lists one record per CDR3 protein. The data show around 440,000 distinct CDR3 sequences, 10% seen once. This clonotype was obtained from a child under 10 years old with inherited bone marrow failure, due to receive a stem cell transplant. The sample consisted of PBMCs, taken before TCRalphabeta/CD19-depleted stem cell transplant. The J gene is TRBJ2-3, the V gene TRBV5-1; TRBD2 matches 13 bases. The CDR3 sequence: CASSLLAGGPPDTQYF. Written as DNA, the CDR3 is TGCGCCAGCAGCTTACTAGCGGGAGGGCCACCAGATACGCAGTATTTT.